The rows below give T cell receptor beta chains drawn from one sample of a study of spatial heterogeneity in lung cancer. MiXCR was run by TCRdb on the 5' RACE reads, yielding one entry per CDR3 protein. The profile covers 17,000 or so distinct CDR3 sequences, with 7% to 10% appearing a single time and roughly 20% taken by the ten largest. The starting material was PBMCs, obtained at follow-up. These receptor sequences come from a male donor with early-stage non-small cell lung cancer. The CDR3 runs from the conserved cysteine through the conserved F or W. The D gene is left open where the match is weak. Clone size is not always given. Where it is, it says once, few, many or a class for expanded clones.

CDR3aa: CASSPGGGGTDTQYF
CDR3nt: TGCGCCAGCAGCCCGGGGGGCGGGGGCACAGATACGCAGTATTTT
j_gene: TRBJ2-3
v_gene: TRBV4-1
abundance: NA
d_gene: NA
len: 15

CDR3aa: CASSQALGNEQYF
CDR3nt: TGTGCCAGCAGCCAAGCGTTAGGGAACGAGCAGTACTTC
j_gene: TRBJ2-7
v_gene: TRBV3-1
abundance: NA
d_gene: NA
len: 13

CDR3aa: CASSSQGGNTEAFF
CDR3nt: TGCGCCAGCAGCTCTCAGGGCGGGAACACTGAAGCTTTCTTT
j_gene: TRBJ1-1
v_gene: TRBV5-1
abundance: NA
d_gene: NA
len: 14

CDR3aa: CASSLRLAPQETQYF
CDR3nt: TGTGCCAGCAGCCTCAGACTAGCCCCCCAAGAGACCCAGTACTTC
j_gene: TRBJ2-5
v_gene: TRBV6-2/TRBV6-3
abundance: many
d_gene: TRBD2
len: 15

CDR3aa: CASGFPTGGVIHSGNTIYF
CDR3nt: TGTGCCAGCGGCTTCCCGACAGGGGGAGTCATCCACTCTGGAAACACCATATATTTT
j_gene: TRBJ1-3
v_gene: TRBV28
abundance: few
d_gene: TRBD1
len: 19

CDR3aa: CATRPGPPSTDTQYF
CDR3nt: TGTGCCACCAGACCGGGCCCACCCAGCACAGATACGCAGTATTTT
j_gene: TRBJ2-3
v_gene: TRBV24-1
abundance: NA
d_gene: NA
len: 15

CDR3aa: CSASLGPNYGYTF
CDR3nt: TGCAGTGCTAGCCTGGGGCCTAACTATGGCTACACCTTC
j_gene: TRBJ1-2
v_gene: TRBV20-1
abundance: many
d_gene: NA
len: 13

CDR3aa: CASSFYVSGYEQYF
CDR3nt: TGTGCCAGCAGCTTCTACGTATCTGGGTACGAGCAGTACTTC
j_gene: TRBJ2-7
v_gene: TRBV5-6
abundance: few
d_gene: NA
len: 14

CDR3aa: CASTPTGTATYEQYF
CDR3nt: TGTGCCAGCACGCCTACTGGGACAGCTACCTACGAGCAGTACTTC
j_gene: TRBJ2-7
v_gene: TRBV13
abundance: many
d_gene: TRBD1
len: 15

CDR3aa: CASSYSQNYGYTF
CDR3nt: TGTGCCAGCAGTTACTCCCAGAACTATGGCTACACCTTC
j_gene: TRBJ1-2
v_gene: TRBV6-5
abundance: medium-sized
d_gene: NA
len: 13

CDR3aa: CASSPAYGQGISPLHF
CDR3nt: TGCGCCAGCAGCCCCGCTTATGGGCAGGGGATATCACCCCTCCACTTT
j_gene: TRBJ1-6
v_gene: TRBV5-1
abundance: many
d_gene: NA
len: 16

CDR3aa: CASSELIGQGLETQYF
CDR3nt: TGTGCCAGCAGTGAACTCATTGGACAAGGGCTGGAGACCCAGTACTTC
j_gene: TRBJ2-5
v_gene: TRBV6-1
abundance: many
d_gene: NA
len: 16

CDR3aa: CASSRPSGGAGYEQYF
CDR3nt: TGTGCCAGCAGCCGTCCTAGCGGGGGGGCCGGATACGAGCAGTACTTC
j_gene: TRBJ2-7
v_gene: TRBV6-6
abundance: NA
d_gene: TRBD2
len: 16

CDR3aa: CASSRGQQETQYF
CDR3nt: TGTGCCAGCAGCAGGGGACAGCAAGAGACCCAGTACTTC
j_gene: TRBJ2-5
v_gene: TRBV6-6
abundance: many
d_gene: TRBD1
len: 13

CDR3aa: CASSLVLAGGRDGNEQFF
CDR3nt: TGTGCCAGCAGCTTAGTACTAGCGGGAGGTAGGGACGGCAATGAGCAGTTCTTC
j_gene: TRBJ2-1
v_gene: TRBV7-6
abundance: many
d_gene: TRBD2
len: 18

CDR3aa: CASSPGQGQPKNIQYF
CDR3nt: TGTGCCAGCTCACCGGGGCAGGGACAACCCAAAAACATTCAGTACTTC
j_gene: TRBJ2-4
v_gene: TRBV18
abundance: many
d_gene: NA
len: 16

CDR3aa: CASSYYRTGQGKLFF
CDR3nt: TGTGCCAGCAGTTACTACAGGACAGGGCAGGGAAAACTGTTTTTT
j_gene: TRBJ1-4
v_gene: TRBV6-5
abundance: few
d_gene: TRBD1
len: 15

CDR3aa: CASSPGTSGSETQYF
CDR3nt: TGTGCCAGTAGTCCAGGGACTAGCGGGAGTGAGACCCAGTACTTC
j_gene: TRBJ2-5
v_gene: TRBV19
abundance: many
d_gene: TRBD2
len: 15

CDR3aa: CASRGTARKETQYF
CDR3nt: TGCGCCAGCAGGGGGACAGCGAGGAAAGAGACCCAGTACTTC
j_gene: TRBJ2-5
v_gene: TRBV10-2
abundance: many
d_gene: TRBD1
len: 14

CDR3aa: CASSTGGAGEKLFF
CDR3nt: TGTGCCAGCAGTACAGGGGGCGCGGGTGAAAAACTGTTTTTT
j_gene: TRBJ1-4
v_gene: TRBV28
abundance: once
d_gene: TRBD1
len: 14

CDR3aa: CASSLGTTANYGYTF
CDR3nt: TGTGCCAGCAGCTTAGGAACAACCGCTAACTATGGCTACACCTTC
j_gene: TRBJ1-2
v_gene: TRBV7-9
abundance: NA
d_gene: NA
len: 15

CDR3aa: CSARDGTGGVTEAFF
CDR3nt: TGCAGTGCTAGAGATGGGACAGGGGGCGTTACTGAAGCTTTCTTT
j_gene: TRBJ1-1
v_gene: TRBV20-1
abundance: many
d_gene: TRBD1
len: 15

CDR3aa: CASSLRTGDSGANVLTF
CDR3nt: TGCGCCAGCAGCCTACGGACAGGGGACTCTGGGGCCAACGTCCTGACTTTC
j_gene: TRBJ2-6
v_gene: TRBV4-1
abundance: many
d_gene: TRBD1
len: 17

CDR3aa: CALTPGQGSYEQYF
CDR3nt: TGTGCCTTGACCCCGGGACAGGGGTCCTACGAGCAGTACTTC
j_gene: TRBJ2-7
v_gene: TRBV30
abundance: NA
d_gene: TRBD1
len: 14

CDR3aa: CASSPRQGQETQYF
CDR3nt: TGTGCCAGCAGCCCAAGACAGGGGCAAGAGACCCAGTACTTC
j_gene: TRBJ2-5
v_gene: TRBV11-2
abundance: few
d_gene: TRBD1
len: 14

CDR3aa: CASSSLRGTYEQYF
CDR3nt: TGTGCCAGCAGCTCACTCAGGGGGACCTACGAGCAGTACTTC
j_gene: TRBJ2-7
v_gene: TRBV11-2
abundance: many
d_gene: TRBD1
len: 14

CDR3aa: CASSQEILRF
CDR3nt: TGTGCCAGCAGCCAAGAGATCTTACGTTTC
j_gene: TRBJ2-7
v_gene: TRBV14
abundance: many
d_gene: NA
len: 10

CDR3aa: CASSFDPILDSPLHF
CDR3nt: TGTGCCAGCAGCTTCGACCCGATTCTCGATTCACCCCTCCACTTT
j_gene: TRBJ1-6
v_gene: TRBV11-2
abundance: few
d_gene: NA
len: 15

CDR3aa: CASSITRDRDMARGYTF
CDR3nt: TGTGCCAGTAGTATAACCCGGGACAGGGATATGGCTCGAGGCTACACCTTC
j_gene: TRBJ1-2
v_gene: TRBV19
abundance: medium-sized
d_gene: TRBD1
len: 17

CDR3aa: CASSGQGRAFF
CDR3nt: TGTGCCAGCAGTGGACAGGGGCGAGCTTTCTTT
j_gene: TRBJ1-1
v_gene: TRBV6-5
abundance: many
d_gene: TRBD1
len: 11

CDR3aa: CASRTATGLAGGNEQFF
CDR3nt: TGTGCCAGCAGGACTGCTACCGGACTAGCGGGAGGTAATGAGCAGTTCTTC
j_gene: TRBJ2-1
v_gene: TRBV12-3/TRBV12-4
abundance: NA
d_gene: TRBD2
len: 17

CDR3aa: CASFPQPGGLAGEQYF
CDR3nt: TGCGCCAGCTTCCCCCAACCCGGGGGACTAGCGGGGGAGCAGTACTTC
j_gene: TRBJ2-7
v_gene: TRBV4-1
abundance: many
d_gene: TRBD2
len: 16

CDR3aa: CASSNYRGEADTQYF
CDR3nt: TGTGCCAGCAGCAACTACAGGGGCGAGGCAGATACGCAGTATTTT
j_gene: TRBJ2-3
v_gene: TRBV7-9
abundance: many
d_gene: TRBD1
len: 15

CDR3aa: CASLLTSGINEQFF
CDR3nt: TGTGCCAGCCTCCTGACTAGCGGGATCAATGAGCAGTTCTTC
j_gene: TRBJ2-1
v_gene: TRBV7-9
abundance: few
d_gene: TRBD2
len: 14

CDR3aa: CATSDPLTGTQYF
CDR3nt: TGTGCCACCAGTGATCCATTAACGGGTACGCAGTATTTT
j_gene: TRBJ2-3
v_gene: TRBV24-1
abundance: many
d_gene: NA
len: 13

CDR3aa: CASRTGGLDEQYF
CDR3nt: TGTGCCAGCAGGACAGGGGGCTTGGACGAGCAGTACTTC
j_gene: TRBJ2-7
v_gene: TRBV27
abundance: many
d_gene: TRBD1
len: 13

CDR3aa: CPQKEDRVGNQPQHF
CDR3nt: TGTCCACAGAAAGAGGACAGGGTTGGCAATCAGCCCCAGCATTTT
j_gene: TRBJ1-5
v_gene: TRBV18
abundance: many
d_gene: TRBD1
len: 15

CDR3aa: CASSQGIGGNSYNEQFF
CDR3nt: TGTGCCAGCAGCCAAGGTATCGGGGGGAACTCCTACAATGAGCAGTTCTTC
j_gene: TRBJ2-1
v_gene: TRBV3-1
abundance: NA
d_gene: TRBD2
len: 17

CDR3aa: CSARGYSGVAANYEQYF
CDR3nt: TGCAGTGCTAGAGGGTACTCTGGGGTAGCGGCCAACTACGAGCAGTACTTC
j_gene: TRBJ2-7
v_gene: TRBV20-1
abundance: many
d_gene: NA
len: 17

CDR3aa: CASSLGGTRRDTQYF
CDR3nt: TGTGCCAGCAGCTTGGGAGGGACTCGGCGGGATACGCAGTATTTT
j_gene: TRBJ2-3
v_gene: TRBV5-4
abundance: few
d_gene: NA
len: 15

CDR3aa: CSVSGGASYNEQFF
CDR3nt: TGCAGCGTTAGCGGGGGGGCGTCCTACAATGAGCAGTTCTTC
j_gene: TRBJ2-1
v_gene: TRBV29-1
abundance: once
d_gene: TRBD2
len: 14

CDR3aa: CSAAPLAGLQETQYF
CDR3nt: TGCAGTGCGGCTCCACTAGCGGGGCTCCAAGAGACCCAGTACTTC
j_gene: TRBJ2-5
v_gene: TRBV20-1
abundance: many
d_gene: TRBD2
len: 15

CDR3aa: CASSLFGVDYEQYF
CDR3nt: TGTGCCAGCAGTTTATTCGGTGTGGACTACGAGCAGTACTTC
j_gene: TRBJ2-7
v_gene: TRBV12-3/TRBV12-4
abundance: many
d_gene: NA
len: 14

CDR3aa: CASSPGLAGTGELFF
CDR3nt: TGTGCCAGCAGCCCGGGACTAGCGGGGACCGGGGAGCTGTTTTTT
j_gene: TRBJ2-2
v_gene: TRBV3-1
abundance: many
d_gene: TRBD2
len: 15

CDR3aa: CASSRNSPLHF
CDR3nt: TGTGCCAGCAGTAGAAATTCACCCCTCCACTTT
j_gene: TRBJ1-6
v_gene: TRBV6-6
abundance: few
d_gene: NA
len: 11